This T cell receptor (beta chain) was identified in a study of monozygotic twins with inflammatory bowel disease. Unsorted whole blood yielded the total RNA, with T cells left unselected. For each CDR3 protein, TCRdb gives one entry from its re-call of the 5' RACE reads, without DNA. The sample totals some 150,000 distinct CDR3 sequences. Findings and limits, study-wide: Some repertoire variability may stem from patients' differing immunosuppressive treatments. Different T cell subtypes could not be distinguished.

Per the germline V gene, CDR1 is KGHSH and CDR2 is LQKENI. The CDR3 covers 14 residues. Remarks on this clonotype: What it binds is unknown.

This sequence originates from a human donor with ulcerative colitis or Crohn's disease, or a healthy co-twin of an affected twin (not recorded which). Sequencing was performed on blood. The rearrangement joins TRBV18 to TRBJ2-5; no DNA is available, so the TRBD2 call from TCRdb remains unchecked. The CDR3 loop is CASSPWGRQETQYF.